The clone carrying this TCR beta chain came up once. This sample was taken from a study of blood T cell repertoires in COVID-19. As for the study in general: Specimens from acute and convalescent COVID-19 originated in the United States, Italy and Spain.

Authors' data handling: Nucleated cell number was recorded as an estimate derived from reference gene primer amplification. Assay used: immunoSEQ multiplex PCR; TCRdb lists only in-frame clones, some missing. That table furnishes V, J and clone size, whereas the DNA furnished D and trimming. Here the sample spans under 200,000 clones, around 83% being singletons. The V and J ends lost 8 bases and 4 bases respectively, with 11 bases between them. This CDR3 spans 12 amino acids. Per the germline V gene, CDR1 is ENHRY and CDR2 is SYGVKD. J is TRBJ1-1 and V is TRBV10-3; D ambiguous. The specimen sequenced was peripheral blood. The sequence derives from a woman older than 75 with acute or convalescent COVID-19. CDR3 DNA sequence: TGTGCCATCGGCGCGGGAAGCACTGAAGCTTTCTTT. Translated: CAIGAGSTEAFF.